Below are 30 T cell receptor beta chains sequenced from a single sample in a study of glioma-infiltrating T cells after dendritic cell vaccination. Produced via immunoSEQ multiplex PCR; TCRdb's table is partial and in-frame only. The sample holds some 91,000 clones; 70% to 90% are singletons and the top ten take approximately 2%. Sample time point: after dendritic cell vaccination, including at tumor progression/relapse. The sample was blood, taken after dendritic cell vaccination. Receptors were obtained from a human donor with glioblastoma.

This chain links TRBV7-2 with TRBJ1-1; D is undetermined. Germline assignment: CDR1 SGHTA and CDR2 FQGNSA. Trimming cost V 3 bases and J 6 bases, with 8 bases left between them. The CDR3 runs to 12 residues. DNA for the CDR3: TGTGCCAGCAGCTTTGAGGAATCTGAAGCTTTCTTT. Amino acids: CASSFEESEAFF.

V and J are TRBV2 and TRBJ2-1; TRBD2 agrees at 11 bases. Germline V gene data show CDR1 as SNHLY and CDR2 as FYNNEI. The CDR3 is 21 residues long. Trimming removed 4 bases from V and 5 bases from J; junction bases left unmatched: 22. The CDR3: CASSGTLWTSGFQSGNNEQFF. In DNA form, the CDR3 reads TGTGCCAGCAGTGGTACCCTCTGGACTAGCGGGTTCCAGTCAGGTAACAATGAGCAGTTCTTC.

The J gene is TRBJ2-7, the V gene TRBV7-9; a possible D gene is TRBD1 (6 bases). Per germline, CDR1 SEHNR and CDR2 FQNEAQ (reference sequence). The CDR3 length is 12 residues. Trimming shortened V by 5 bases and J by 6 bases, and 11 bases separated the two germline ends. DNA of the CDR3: TGTGCCAGCAGCCTACAGGGTCTCGAGCAGTACGTC. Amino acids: CASSLQGLEQYV.

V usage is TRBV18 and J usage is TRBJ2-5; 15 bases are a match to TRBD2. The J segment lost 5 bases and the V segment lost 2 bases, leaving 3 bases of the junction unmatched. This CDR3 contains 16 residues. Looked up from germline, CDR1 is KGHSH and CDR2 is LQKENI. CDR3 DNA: TGTGCCAGCTCACCAGGACTAGCGGGGGGGAAGGAGACCCAGTACTTC. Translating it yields CASSPGLAGGKETQYF.

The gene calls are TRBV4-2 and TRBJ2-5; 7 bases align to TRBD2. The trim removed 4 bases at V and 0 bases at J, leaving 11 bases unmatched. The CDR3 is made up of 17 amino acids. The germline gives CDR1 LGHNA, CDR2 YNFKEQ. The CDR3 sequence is CASSLSGTTLYQETQYF. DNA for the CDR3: TGTGCCAGCAGCCTATCCGGGACTACCTTGTACCAAGAGACCCAGTACTTC.

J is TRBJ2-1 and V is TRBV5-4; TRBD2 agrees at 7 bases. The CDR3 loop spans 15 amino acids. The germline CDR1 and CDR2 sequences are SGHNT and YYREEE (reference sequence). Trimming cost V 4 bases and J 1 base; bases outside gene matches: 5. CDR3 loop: CASSPSGGSYNEQFF. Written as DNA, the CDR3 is TGTGCCAGCAGCCCTAGCGGAGGATCCTACAATGAGCAGTTCTTC.

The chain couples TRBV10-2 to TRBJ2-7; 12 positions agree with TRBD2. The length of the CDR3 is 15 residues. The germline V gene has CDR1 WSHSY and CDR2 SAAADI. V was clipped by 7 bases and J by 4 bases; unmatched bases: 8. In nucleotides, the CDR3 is TGCGCCAGCACGGCTAGCGGGGGGGCTGGGTACGAGCAGTACTTC. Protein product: CASTASGGAGYEQYF.

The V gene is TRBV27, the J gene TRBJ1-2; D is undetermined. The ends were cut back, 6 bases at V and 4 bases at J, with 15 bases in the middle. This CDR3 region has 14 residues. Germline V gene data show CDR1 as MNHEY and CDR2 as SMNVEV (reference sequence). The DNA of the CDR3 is TGTGCCAGCAGCAGATCGGGGATAGTCTATGGCTACACCTTC. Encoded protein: CASSRSGIVYGYTF.

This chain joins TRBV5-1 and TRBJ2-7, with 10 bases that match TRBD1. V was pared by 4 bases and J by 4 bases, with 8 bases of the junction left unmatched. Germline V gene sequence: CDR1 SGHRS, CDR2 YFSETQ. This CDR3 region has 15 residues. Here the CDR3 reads CASSAWTGGLYEQYF. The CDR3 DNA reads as TGCGCCAGCAGCGCCTGGACAGGGGGGTTATACGAGCAGTACTTC.

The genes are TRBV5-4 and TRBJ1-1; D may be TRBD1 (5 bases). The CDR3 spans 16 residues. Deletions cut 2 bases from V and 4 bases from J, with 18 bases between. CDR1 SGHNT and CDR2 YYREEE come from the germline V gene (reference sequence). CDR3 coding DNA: TGTGCCAGCAGCTTCGCGGGCAGGGAGGTCGCCACTGAAGCTTTCTTT. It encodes CASSFAGREVATEAFF.

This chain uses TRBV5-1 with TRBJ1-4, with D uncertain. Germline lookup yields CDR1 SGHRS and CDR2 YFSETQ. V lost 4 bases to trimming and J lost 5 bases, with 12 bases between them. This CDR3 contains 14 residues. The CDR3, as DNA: TGCGCCAGCAGCGACCCTGGAGGGAATGAAAAACTGTTTTTT. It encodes CASSDPGGNEKLFF.

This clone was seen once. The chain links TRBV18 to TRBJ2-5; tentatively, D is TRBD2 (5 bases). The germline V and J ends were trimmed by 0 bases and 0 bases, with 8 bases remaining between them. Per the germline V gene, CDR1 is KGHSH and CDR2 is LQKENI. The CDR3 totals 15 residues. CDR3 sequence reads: CASSPPSGYQETQYF. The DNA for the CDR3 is TGTGCCAGCTCACCACCGAGCGGATACCAAGAGACCCAGTACTTC.

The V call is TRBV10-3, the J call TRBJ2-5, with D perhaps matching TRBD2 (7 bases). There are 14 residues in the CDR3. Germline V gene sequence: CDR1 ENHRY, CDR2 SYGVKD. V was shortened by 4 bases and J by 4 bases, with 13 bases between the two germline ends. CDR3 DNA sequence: TGTGCCATCAGTGGGACGGGGGGCTCAGAGACCCAGTACTTC. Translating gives CAISGTGGSETQYF.

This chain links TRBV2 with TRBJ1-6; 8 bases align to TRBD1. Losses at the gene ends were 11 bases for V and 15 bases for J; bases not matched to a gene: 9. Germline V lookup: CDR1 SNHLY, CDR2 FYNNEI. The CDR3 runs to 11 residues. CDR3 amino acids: CAGMGQVNLHF. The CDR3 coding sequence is TGTGCCGGTATGGGACAGGTGAACCTCCACTTT.

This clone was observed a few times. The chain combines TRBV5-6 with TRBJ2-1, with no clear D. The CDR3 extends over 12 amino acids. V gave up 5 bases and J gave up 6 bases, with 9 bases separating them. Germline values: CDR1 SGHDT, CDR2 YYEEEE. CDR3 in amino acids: CASSLGVNEQFF. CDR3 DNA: TGTGCCAGCAGTCTAGGTGTCAATGAGCAGTTCTTC.

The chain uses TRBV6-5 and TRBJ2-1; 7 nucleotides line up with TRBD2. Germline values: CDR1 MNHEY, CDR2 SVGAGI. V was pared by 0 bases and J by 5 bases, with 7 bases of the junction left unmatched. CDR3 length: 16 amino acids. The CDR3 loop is CASSYSLGTMNNEQFF. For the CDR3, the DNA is TGTGCCAGCAGTTACTCCCTGGGGACTATGAACAATGAGCAGTTCTTC.

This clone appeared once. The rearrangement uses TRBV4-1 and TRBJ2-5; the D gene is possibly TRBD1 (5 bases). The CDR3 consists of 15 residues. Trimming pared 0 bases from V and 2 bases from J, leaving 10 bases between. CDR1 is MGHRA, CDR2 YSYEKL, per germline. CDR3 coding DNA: TGCGCCAGCAGCCAAGAGCAGACAGTTCAAGAGACCCAGTACTTC. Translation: CASSQEQTVQETQYF.

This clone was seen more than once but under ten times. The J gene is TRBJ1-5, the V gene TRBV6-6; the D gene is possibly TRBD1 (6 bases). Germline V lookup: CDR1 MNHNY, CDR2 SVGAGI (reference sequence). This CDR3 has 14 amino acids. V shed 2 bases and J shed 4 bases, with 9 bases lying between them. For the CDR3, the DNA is TGTGCCAGCAGTTACACTACAGGGAATCAGCCCCAGCATTTT. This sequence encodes CASSYTTGNQPQHF.

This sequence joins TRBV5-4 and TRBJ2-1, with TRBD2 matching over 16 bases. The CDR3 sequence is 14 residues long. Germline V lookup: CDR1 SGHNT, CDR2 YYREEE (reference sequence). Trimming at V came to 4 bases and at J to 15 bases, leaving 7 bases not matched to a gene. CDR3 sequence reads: CASSLGLAGGLWFF. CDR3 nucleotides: TGTGCCAGCAGCCTGGGACTAGCGGGGGGGCTGTGGTTCTTC.

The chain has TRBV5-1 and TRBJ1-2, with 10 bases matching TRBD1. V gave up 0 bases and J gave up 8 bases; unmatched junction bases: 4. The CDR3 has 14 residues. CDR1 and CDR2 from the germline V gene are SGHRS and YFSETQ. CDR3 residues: CASSLVTGGLGYTF. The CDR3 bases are TGCGCCAGCAGCTTGGTGACAGGGGGCTTGGGCTACACCTTC. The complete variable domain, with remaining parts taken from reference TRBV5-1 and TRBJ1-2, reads KAGVTQTPRYLIKTRGQQVTLSCSPISGHRSVSWYQQTPGQGLQFLFEYFSETQRNKGNFPGRFSGRQFSNSRSEMNVSTLELGDSALYLCASSLVTGGLGYTFGSGTRLTVV.

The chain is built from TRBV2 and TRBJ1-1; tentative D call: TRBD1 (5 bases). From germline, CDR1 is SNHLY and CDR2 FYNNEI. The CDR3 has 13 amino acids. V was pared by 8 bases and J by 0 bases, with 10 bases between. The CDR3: CASRQSLNTEAFF. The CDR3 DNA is TGTGCCAGCCGACAGAGCCTGAACACTGAAGCTTTCTTT.

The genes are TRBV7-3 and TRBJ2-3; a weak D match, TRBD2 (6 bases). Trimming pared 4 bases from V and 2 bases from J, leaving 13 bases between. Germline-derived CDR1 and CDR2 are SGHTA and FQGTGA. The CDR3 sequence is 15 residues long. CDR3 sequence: CASSSSGTYTDTQYF. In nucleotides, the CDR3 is TGTGCCAGCAGCTCATCCGGGACTTACACAGATACGCAGTATTTT.

CDR3 sequence: CASSLIDQPQHF. In DNA, the CDR3 is TGTGCCAGCAGCTTAATAGATCAGCCCCAGCATTTT. V and J are TRBV7-6 and TRBJ1-5; D gene uncertain. The germline CDR1 and CDR2 sequences are SGHVS and FNYEAQ. The CDR3 is made up of 12 amino acids. Trimming left V 2 bases short and J 5 bases short, with 4 bases between.

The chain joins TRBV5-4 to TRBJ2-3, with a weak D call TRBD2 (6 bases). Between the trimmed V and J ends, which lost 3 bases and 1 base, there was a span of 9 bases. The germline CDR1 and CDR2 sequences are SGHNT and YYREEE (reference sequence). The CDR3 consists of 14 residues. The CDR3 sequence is CASSWRGGTDTQYF. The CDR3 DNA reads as TGTGCCAGCAGCTGGAGGGGCGGCACAGATACGCAGTATTTT.

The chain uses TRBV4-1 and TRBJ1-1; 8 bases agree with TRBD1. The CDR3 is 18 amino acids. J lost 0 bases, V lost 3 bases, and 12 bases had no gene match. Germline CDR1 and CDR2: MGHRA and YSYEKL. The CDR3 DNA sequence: TGCGCCAGCAGCCACCGGGCCCAGGACAGGGCAATGAACACTGAAGCTTTCTTT. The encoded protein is CASSHRAQDRAMNTEAFF.

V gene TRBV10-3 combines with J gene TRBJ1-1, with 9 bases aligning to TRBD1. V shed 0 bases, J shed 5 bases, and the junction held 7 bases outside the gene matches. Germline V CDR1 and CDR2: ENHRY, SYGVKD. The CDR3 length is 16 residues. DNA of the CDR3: TGTGCCATCAGTGAGTCCAGGACAGGGGTTGTTACTGAAGCTTTCTTT. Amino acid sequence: CAISESRTGVVTEAFF.

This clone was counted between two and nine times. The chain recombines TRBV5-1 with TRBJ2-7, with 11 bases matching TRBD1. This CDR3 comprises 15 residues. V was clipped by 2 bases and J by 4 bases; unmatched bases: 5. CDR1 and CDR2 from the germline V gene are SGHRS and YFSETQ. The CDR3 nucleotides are TGCGCCAGCAGCTTTACCGGGACAGGGGGTTACGAGCAGTACTTC. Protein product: CASSFTGTGGYEQYF.

CDR3 protein: CASSLLSGGANTQYF. The CDR3 DNA sequence: TGTGCCAGCAGCTTACTAAGCGGGGGGGCAAATACGCAGTATTTT. The V call is TRBV5-5, the J call TRBJ2-3; TRBD2 matches at 10 bases. Per germline, CDR1 SGHKS and CDR2 YYEKEE (reference sequence). The CDR3 runs 15 residues. With V trimmed by 2 bases and J by 7 bases, 7 bases remained unmatched.

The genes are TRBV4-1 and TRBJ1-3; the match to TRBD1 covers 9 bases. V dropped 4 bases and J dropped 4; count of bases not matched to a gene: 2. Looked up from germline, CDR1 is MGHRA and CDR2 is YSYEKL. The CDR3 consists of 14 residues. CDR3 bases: TGCGCCAGCAGCCGGGACAGGGAGGGAAACACCATATATTTT. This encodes CASSRDREGNTIYF.

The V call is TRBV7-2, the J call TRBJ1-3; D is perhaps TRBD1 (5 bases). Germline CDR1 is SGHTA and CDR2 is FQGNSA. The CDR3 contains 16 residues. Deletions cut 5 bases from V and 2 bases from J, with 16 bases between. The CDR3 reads CASSPQPRGTGNTIYF. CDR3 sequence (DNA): TGTGCCAGCAGCCCACAACCCCGGGGGACTGGAAACACCATATATTTT. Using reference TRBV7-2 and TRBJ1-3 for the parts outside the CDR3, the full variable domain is GAGVSQSPSNKVTEKGKDVELRCDPISGHTALYWYRQSLGQGLEFLIYFQGNSAPDKSGLPSDRFSAERTGGSVSTLTIQRTQQEDSAVYLCASSPQPRGTGNTIYFGEGSWLTVV.